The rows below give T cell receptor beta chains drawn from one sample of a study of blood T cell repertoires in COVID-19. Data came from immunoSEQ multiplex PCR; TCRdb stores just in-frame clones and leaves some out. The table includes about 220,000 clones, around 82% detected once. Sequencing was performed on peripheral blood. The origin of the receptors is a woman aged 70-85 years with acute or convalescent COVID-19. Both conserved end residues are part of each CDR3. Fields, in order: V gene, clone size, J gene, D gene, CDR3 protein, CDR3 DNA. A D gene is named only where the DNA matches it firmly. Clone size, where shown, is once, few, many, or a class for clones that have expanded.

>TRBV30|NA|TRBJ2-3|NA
CAWTPKGGATDTQYF
TGTGCCTGGACCCCCAAGGGGGGGGCGACAGATACGCAGTATTTT
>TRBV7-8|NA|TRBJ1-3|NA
CASGLLSGNTIYF
TGTGCCAGCGGGCTTTTATCCGGAAACACCATATATTTT
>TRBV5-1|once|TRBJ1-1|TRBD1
CASSPGTGHTEAFF
TGCGCCAGCAGCCCCGGGACAGGGCACACTGAAGCTTTCTTT
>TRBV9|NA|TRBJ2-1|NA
CASSPREVGNEQFF
TGTGCCAGCAGCCCTAGAGAAGTCGGCAATGAGCAGTTCTTC
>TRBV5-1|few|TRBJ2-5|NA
CASRLAVGAETQYF
TGCGCCAGCAGATTAGCGGTCGGCGCGGAGACCCAGTACTTC
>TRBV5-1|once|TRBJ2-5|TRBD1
CASSFTGGTGETQYF
TGCGCCAGCAGCTTTACAGGGGGGACTGGGGAGACCCAGTACTTC
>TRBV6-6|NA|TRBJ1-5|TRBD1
CASRPGQELYQPQHF
TGTGCCAGCAGGCCGGGACAGGAGCTTTATCAGCCCCAGCATTTT
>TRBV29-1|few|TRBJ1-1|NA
CSVEKTTFEAFF
TGCAGCGTTGAGAAGACAACTTTCGAAGCTTTCTTT
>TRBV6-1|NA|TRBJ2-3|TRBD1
CASSEGQGFSTDTQYF
TGTGCCAGCAGTGAAGGACAGGGATTTTCCACAGATACGCAGTATTTT
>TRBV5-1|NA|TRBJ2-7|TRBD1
CASSPLPGQLYEQYF
TGCGCCAGCAGCCCATTACCGGGACAGCTCTACGAGCAGTACTTC
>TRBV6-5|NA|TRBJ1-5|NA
CASGGNSNQPQHF
TGTGCCAGCGGGGGGAATAGCAATCAGCCCCAGCATTTT
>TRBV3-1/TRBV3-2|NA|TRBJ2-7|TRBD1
CASSPGTGPYEQYF
TGTGCCAGCAGCCCTGGGACAGGGCCCTACGAGCAGTACTTC
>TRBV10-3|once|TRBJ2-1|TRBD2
CAISESTSGGFNEQFF
TGTGCCATCAGTGAGTCGACTAGCGGGGGCTTCAATGAGCAGTTCTTC
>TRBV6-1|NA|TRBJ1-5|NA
CASSEAIRSNQPQHF
TGTGCCAGCAGTGAAGCCATCAGAAGCAATCAGCCCCAGCATTTT
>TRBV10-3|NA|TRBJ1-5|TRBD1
CAISPGQANQPQHF
TGTGCCATCTCCCCCGGACAGGCCAATCAGCCCCAGCATTTT
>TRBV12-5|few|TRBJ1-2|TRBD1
CASGLVRQDTGDYGYTF
TGTGCTAGTGGTTTGGTACGTCAGGACACAGGGGACTATGGCTACACCTTC
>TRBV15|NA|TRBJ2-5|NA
CATKGDETQYF
TGTGCCACCAAGGGGGATGAGACCCAGTACTTC
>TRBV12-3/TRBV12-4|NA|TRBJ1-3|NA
CASEGFGNTIYF
TGTGCCAGCGAGGGATTCGGAAACACCATATATTTT
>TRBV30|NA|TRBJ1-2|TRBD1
CAWSVWSGGAYGYTF
TGTGCCTGGAGTGTATGGTCAGGGGGTGCCTATGGCTACACCTTC
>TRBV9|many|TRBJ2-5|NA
CASSVEGARETQYF
TGTGCCAGCAGCGTAGAAGGGGCACGTGAGACCCAGTACTTC
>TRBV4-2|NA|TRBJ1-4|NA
CASSQVSQGSTNEKLFF
TGTGCCAGCAGCCAAGTTAGTCAGGGGAGCACTAATGAAAAACTGTTTTTT
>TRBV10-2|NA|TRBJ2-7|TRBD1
CASAGQGSGYEQYF
TGCGCCAGCGCCGGACAGGGTTCAGGCTACGAGCAGTACTTC
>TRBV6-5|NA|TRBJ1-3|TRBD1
CASRNRGLSGNTIYF
TGTGCCAGCAGAAACAGGGGGCTCTCTGGAAACACCATATATTTT
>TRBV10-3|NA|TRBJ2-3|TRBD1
CAIRGQGQGNTDTQYF
TGTGCCATCAGGGGACAAGGACAGGGGAACACAGATACGCAGTATTTT
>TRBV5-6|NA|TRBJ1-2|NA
CASSRPGPDGYTF
TGTGCCAGCAGCCGACCAGGCCCCGATGGCTACACCTTC
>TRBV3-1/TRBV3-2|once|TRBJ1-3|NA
CASSRAWGESGNTIYF
TGTGCCAGCAGCCGGGCGTGGGGCGAATCTGGAAACACCATATATTTT
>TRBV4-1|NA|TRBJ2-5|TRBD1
CASSPGQGEVETQYF
TGCGCCAGCAGCCCAGGACAGGGAGAGGTCGAGACCCAGTACTTC
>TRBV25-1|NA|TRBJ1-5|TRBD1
CASSGEGQGFNQPQHF
TGTGCCAGCAGTGGCGAGGGACAGGGTTTCAATCAGCCCCAGCATTTT
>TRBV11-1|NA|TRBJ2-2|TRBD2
CASSLDVSGYTGELFF
TGTGCCAGCAGCTTAGACGTTAGCGGGTACACCGGGGAGCTGTTTTTT
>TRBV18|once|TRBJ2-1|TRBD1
CASSPPDRGRNEQFF
TGTGCCAGCTCACCTCCGGACAGGGGGAGGAATGAGCAGTTCTTC
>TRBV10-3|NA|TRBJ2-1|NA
CAISESGRGEFF
TGTGCCATCAGTGAGTCGGGCAGGGGGGAGTTCTTC
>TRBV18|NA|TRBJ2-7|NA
CASSPEVEQYF
TGTGCCAGCTCACCAGAGGTCGAGCAGTACTTC
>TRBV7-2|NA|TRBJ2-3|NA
CASSLRTDTQYF
TGTGCCAGCAGCTTGAGGACAGATACGCAGTATTTT
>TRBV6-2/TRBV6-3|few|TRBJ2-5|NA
CASSYALLEQWLDLFGTQYF
TGTGCCAGCAGTTACGCCCTCTTAGAGCAGTGGCTAGACCTCTTCGGGACCCAGTACTTC
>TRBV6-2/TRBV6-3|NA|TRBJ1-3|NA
CASTPPGRWNHRNTIYF
TGTGCCAGCACCCCCCCTGGGCGCTGGAACCACAGAAACACCATATATTTT
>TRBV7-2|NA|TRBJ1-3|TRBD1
CASSLGTGTGNTIYF
TGTGCCAGCAGCTTAGGGACAGGGACTGGAAACACCATATATTTT
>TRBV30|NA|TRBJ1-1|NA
CAWTLGQRGDEAFF
TGTGCCTGGACCCTGGGGCAGCGGGGAGATGAAGCTTTCTTT
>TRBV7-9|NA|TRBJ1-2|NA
CASSGPGLFYGYTF
TGTGCCAGCAGCGGTCCGGGACTGTTCTATGGCTACACCTTC
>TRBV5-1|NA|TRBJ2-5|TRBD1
CASSLTDRARGETQYF
TGCGCCAGCAGCTTGACCGACAGGGCGAGGGGGGAGACCCAGTACTTC
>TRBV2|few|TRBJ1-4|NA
CASSVQGSNEKLFF
TGTGCCAGCAGTGTACAGGGATCTAATGAAAAACTGTTTTTT
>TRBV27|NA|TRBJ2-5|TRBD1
CASSIGTGIQETQYF
TGTGCCAGCAGCATCGGGACAGGGATACAAGAGACCCAGTACTTC
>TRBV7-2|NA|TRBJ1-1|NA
CASSLRAGQGGTEAFF
TGTGCCAGCAGCTTACGGGCGGGGCAGGGAGGCACTGAAGCTTTCTTT
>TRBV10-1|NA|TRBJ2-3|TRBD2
CASSAGLITDTQYF
TGCGCCAGCAGTGCGGGACTAATAACAGATACGCAGTATTTT
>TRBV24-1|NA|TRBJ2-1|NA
CATSERDRYNEQFF
TGTGCCACCAGTGAACGAGACAGGTACAATGAGCAGTTCTTC
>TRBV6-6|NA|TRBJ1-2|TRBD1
CASSARGTGVDGYTF
TGTGCCAGCAGTGCCCGGGGGACAGGGGTAGATGGCTACACCTTC
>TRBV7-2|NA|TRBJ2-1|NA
CASSLRQVHYNEQFF
TGTGCCAGCAGCTTAAGACAGGTTCACTACAATGAGCAGTTCTTC
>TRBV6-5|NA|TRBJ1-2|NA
CASSSGSDYGYTF
TGTGCCAGCAGCTCCGGGTCTGACTATGGCTACACCTTC
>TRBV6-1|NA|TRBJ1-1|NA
CASSEGRYEAFF
TGTGCCAGCAGTGAAGGGCGGTATGAAGCTTTCTTT
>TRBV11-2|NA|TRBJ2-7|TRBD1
CASSPGQGDYEQYF
TGTGCCAGCAGCCCGGGACAGGGGGACTACGAGCAGTACTTC
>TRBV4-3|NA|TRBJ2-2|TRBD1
CASSLGTGEWTGELFF
TGCGCCAGCAGCCTGGGGACAGGGGAGTGGACCGGGGAGCTGTTTTTT
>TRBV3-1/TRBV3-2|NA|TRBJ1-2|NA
CASSQDGRGSGYTF
TGTGCCAGCAGCCAAGACGGGCGGGGATCTGGCTACACCTTC
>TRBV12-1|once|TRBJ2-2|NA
CASSLGDSANTGELFF
TGTGCCAGCAGCTTAGGGGACAGCGCGAACACCGGGGAGCTGTTTTTT
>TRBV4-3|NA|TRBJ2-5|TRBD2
CASSPRLASVETQYF
TGCGCCAGCAGCCCGCGACTAGCATCCGTCGAGACCCAGTACTTC
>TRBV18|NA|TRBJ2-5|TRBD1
CASSPTGEETQYF
TGTGCCAGCTCACCGACAGGGGAAGAGACCCAGTACTTC
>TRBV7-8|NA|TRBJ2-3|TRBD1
CASSSGTGGHTDTQYF
TGTGCCAGCAGCTCCGGGACAGGGGGCCACACAGATACGCAGTATTTT